This TCR beta chain was retrieved from a study of T cells in Graves' hyperthyroidism and ophthalmopathy. Overall study: Peripheral blood was collected at initial diagnosis, before any treatment.

Regions amplified from RNA transcripts were the TCR beta CDR3 regions. The HTBI primer set drove a first-round RT-PCR of the TCR CDR3. One entry per CDR3 protein results from TCRdb running MiXCR on the multiplex PCR reads. The sample lists hundreds of thousands of distinct CDR3 sequences, about 20% seen once, with 47% in the top ten. Whole-study results and caveats: The model's output predicted ophthalmopathy at a median of around 6.9 months prior to onset. In blood, most of the thyroid clonotypes expanded above 0.001 were also present.

There are many counts of this clonotype. The antigen is unknown. Exclusion followed for patients with uncontrolled infection, other autoimmune disease, pregnancy or lactation. This TCR came from a middle-aged man with Graves' ophthalmopathy. Sequencing was done on a sample of blood.

CDR3 nucleotides: TGCAGTGCTAGAGGGGGCCCCACCTACGAGCAGTACTTC. It is translated as CSARGGPTYEQYF. This rearrangement joins TRBV20-1 to TRBJ2-7, with D possibly being TRBD1 (5 bases). Germline loops: CDR1 DFQATT, CDR2 SNEGSKA (reference sequence). Trimming pared 1 base from V and 2 bases from J, leaving 9 bases between. CDR3 length equals 13 residues.